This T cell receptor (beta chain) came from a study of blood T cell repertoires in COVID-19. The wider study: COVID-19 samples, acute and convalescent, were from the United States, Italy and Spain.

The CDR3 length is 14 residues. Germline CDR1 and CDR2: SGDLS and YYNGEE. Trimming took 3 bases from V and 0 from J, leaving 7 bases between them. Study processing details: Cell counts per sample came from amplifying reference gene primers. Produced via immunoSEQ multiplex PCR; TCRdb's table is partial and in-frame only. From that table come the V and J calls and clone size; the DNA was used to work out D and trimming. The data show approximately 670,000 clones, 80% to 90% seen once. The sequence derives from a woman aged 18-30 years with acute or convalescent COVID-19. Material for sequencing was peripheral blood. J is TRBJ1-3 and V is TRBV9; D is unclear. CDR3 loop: CASSAVPSGNTIYF. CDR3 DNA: TGTGCCAGCAGCGCGGTGCCCTCTGGAAACACCATATATTTT.